This TCR beta chain was captured by sequencing in a study of blood T cells in healthy people across ages. Per the germline V gene, CDR1 is LGHNA and CDR2 is YNFKEQ. V shed 0 bases and J shed 4 bases, with 9 bases lying between them. The CDR3 length is 14 residues. Together with a sample-barcoded 5' primer, a J-beta primer mix was included in a second PCR lasting 7 to 11 cycles. A 12-random-nucleotide template-switch adaptor tagged each cDNA molecule. Researchers report that each sample yielded at least 2.5 million CDR3-containing paired-end reads. Each CDR3 protein is one row after TCRdb ran MiXCR on the 5' RACE reads. The sample yields about 400,000 distinct CDR3 sequences, about 55% seen once.

The sequenced sample consisted of blood. V is TRBV4-2 and J is TRBJ1-2, with D possibly matching TRBD1 (6 bases). The TCR sequence derives from a man aged 55 to 70 in good health. The CDR3 loop reads CASSQDRGAYGYTF. The CDR3, as DNA: TGTGCCAGCAGCCAAGATCGGGGGGCCTATGGCTACACCTTC.